This TCR beta chain was identified during a study of cytotoxic CD8 clonotypes in ibrutinib-treated CLL. The germline gives CDR1 MDHEN, CDR2 SYDVKM. The CDR3 runs to 11 residues. The assay was immunoSEQ multiplex PCR, and TCRdb's table has in-frame clones only and misses some. The sample lists about 310,000 clones, roughly 80% occurring once. To note about this clone: One junction end does not reproduce the germline sequence, and a read error may be involved.

This sample comprised PBMCs, obtained before ibrutinib treatment. This clonotype was sampled from a human donor with chronic lymphocytic leukemia. The chain has TRBV28 and TRBJ2-1; D call uncertain. The CDR3 reads CASSRYDEQFF. The DNA for the CDR3 is TGTGCCAGCAGTCGCTACGATGAGCAGTTCTTC.